This T cell receptor beta chain was documented in a study of T cell responses to AZD1222 COVID-19 vaccine. The assay was immunoSEQ multiplex PCR, and TCRdb's table has in-frame clones only and misses some. The sample contains approximately 190,000 clones, 90% to 95% of which appear only once. Looked up from germline, CDR1 is MNHEY and CDR2 is SMNVEV (reference sequence). V was cut by 8 bases and J by 2 bases, with 10 bases left in between. CDR3 length: 13 residues. The source was peripheral blood, collected 28 days after the second dose of the MenACWY control vaccine. V gene TRBV27 combines with J gene TRBJ1-5; possible D gene TRBD1, 5 bases. This TCR derives from an adult who received the MenACWY meningococcal vaccine as a control. The CDR3 loop is CASGPGGNQPQHF. The CDR3 DNA reads as TGTGCCAGCGGACCGGGGGGCAATCAGCCCCAGCATTTT.